This record covers a single TCR beta chain. The antigen remains unidentified. The data belong to a study of T cells in Graves' hyperthyroidism and ophthalmopathy. The CDR3 has 13 amino acids. V trimming: 4 bases; J trimming: 4 bases; junction bases outside the gene matches: 6. CDR1 is SQVTM and CDR2 is ANQGSEA in the germline V gene. Study outcomes and limitations: Blood samples included most of the expanded thyroid clonotypes exceeding 0.001.

The study based diagnoses on clinical symptoms, serum thyroxine and TRAb, thyroid ultrasound and orbital computed tomography. The CDR3 regions of TCR beta were amplified from RNA transcripts. The TCR CDR3 was amplified in a first-round RT-PCR using the HTBI primer set. TCRdb re-derived calls from the multiplex PCR reads in MiXCR, one entry per CDR3 protein. The sample contains about 400,000 distinct CDR3 sequences, approximately 14% of which appear only once. This chain uses TRBV29-1 with TRBJ1-2, with 7 positions matching TRBD1. This TCR was sampled from a woman aged 18-29 years with Graves' hyperthyroidism that later progressed to Graves' ophthalmopathy. Sequenced sample: blood. This CDR3 reads CSVGSGQAYGYTF. The DNA for the CDR3 is TGCAGCGTTGGGTCCGGACAGGCCTATGGCTACACCTTC.